Listed here are 19 T cell receptor beta chains from one sample, sequenced in a study of human T cells and chemical hapten exposure. Time point defined: patch test 2, 6 weeks after DPC sensitization. Noted treatment: therapeutic diphenylcyclopropenone sensitization with weekly scalp DPC. TCRdb used MiXCR to reprocess the RACE reads, holding one entry per CDR3 protein. This table has 350,000 to 400,000 distinct CDR3 sequences, about 6% appearing once. Sample: whole blood, taken in connection with sensitization to the hapten diphenylcyclopropenone (DPC). All receptors derive from a young woman with alopecia areata. Some clones in this sample may be carry-over from other donors' samples.

This clonotype came up a few times. The chain couples TRBV5-1 to TRBJ1-5; 8 bases are shared with TRBD1. This CDR3 region has 14 residues. Per the germline V gene, CDR1 is SGHRS and CDR2 is YFSETQ. J lost 4 bases, V lost 3 bases, and 3 bases had no gene match. This chain's CDR3 is CASSSGQENQPQHF. The DNA for the CDR3 is TGCGCCAGCAGCTCGGGACAGGAAAATCAGCCCCAGCATTTT.

A few counts support this clonotype. This chain uses TRBV24-1 with TRBJ2-3; possibly TRBD1 or TRBD2 for D (5 bases each). In germline, CDR1 is KGHDR, CDR2 SFDVKD. V was trimmed by 5 bases and J by 2 bases, leaving 13 bases between them. The CDR3 runs to 15 residues. As DNA, the CDR3 is TGTGCCACCAGTGGACGGGGCCCCATCACAGATACGCAGTATTTT. Translating gives CATSGRGPITDTQYF.

This clonotype showed up just a few times. A junction boundary mismatches the germline segment, possibly from a read error. The gene calls are TRBV7-7 and TRBJ2-3; D ambiguous. The CDR3 has 19 residues. Germline CDR1 SSHAT, CDR2 FNYEAQ (reference sequence). The CDR3 region is CASSLGFGDNNPSTDTQYF. DNA for the CDR3: TGTGCTAGCAGCTTAGGCTTCGGAGATAACAACCCTAGCACAGATACGCAGTATTTT.

A few counts support this clonotype. The chain has TRBV24-1 and TRBJ2-1; D uncertain. This CDR3 is built from 12 residues. CDR1 and CDR2 from the germline V gene are KGHDR and SFDVKD. With 4 bases removed from V and 5 bases from J, the gap between germline ends came to 5 bases. The CDR3 DNA is TGTGCCACCAGTGAATACAACAATGAGCAGTTCTTC. It yields the protein CATSEYNNEQFF.

This clonotype was seen ten or more times. J is TRBJ1-6 and V is TRBV11-2; no definite D call. Germline-derived CDR1 and CDR2 are SGHAT and FQNNGV. The V and J ends lost 3 bases and 4 bases respectively, with 13 bases between them. This CDR3 spans 16 amino acids. For the CDR3, the DNA is TGTGCCAGCAGCTTCATCCGGACGGGGTATAATTCACCCCTCCACTTT. Translation gives CASSFIRTGYNSPLHF.

This clonotype has ten or more counts. The chain joins TRBV29-1 to TRBJ1-2; D not certain. The V gene lost 7 bases and the J gene lost 2 bases, with 8 bases spanning the gap. The CDR3 totals 11 residues. The germline V gene encodes CDR1 SQVTM and CDR2 ANQGSEA. The CDR3 loop reads CSAGYNYGYTF. In nucleotides, the CDR3 is TGCAGCGCGGGGTACAACTATGGCTACACCTTC.

This clonotype was found a few times. This CDR3 is CASSPQTGANGGNEKLFF. The CDR3 region has the DNA TGTGCCAGCTCACCCCAAACAGGTGCAAATGGAGGGAACGAAAAACTGTTTTTT. V gene TRBV18 combines with J gene TRBJ1-4, with D maybe TRBD1 (5 bases). The CDR3 consists of 18 residues. CDR1 KGHSH and CDR2 LQKENI come from the germline V gene. With 3 bases removed from V and 8 bases from J, the gap between germline ends came to 25 bases.

This clonotype was seen at least ten times. The chain combines TRBV7-8 with TRBJ2-1; 7 bases align to TRBD2. Germline-derived CDR1 and CDR2 are SGHVS and FQNEAQ. The CDR3 covers 15 residues. J gave up 3 bases and V 6 bases, and 8 bases lay outside the gene matches. The CDR3 sequence: CASSQVRDYYNEQFF. Here the CDR3 DNA reads TGTGCCAGCAGTCAAGTCCGGGACTACTACAATGAGCAGTTCTTC.

This clonotype was detected ten times or more. The junction differs from germline at one of its ends, possibly a read error. The chain combines TRBV4-3 with TRBJ2-1, with TRBD1 identical over 8 bases. The CDR3 has 14 residues. CDR1 LGHNA and CDR2 YSLEER come from the germline V gene. The CDR3 is CASSQERQGTAPRF. In nucleotides, the CDR3 is TGCGCCAGCAGCCAGGAGAGACAGGGGACTGCCCCCCGATTC.

This clonotype has just a few counts. V and J are TRBV24-1 and TRBJ1-1; TRBD1 matches at 9 bases. The CDR3 is made up of 15 amino acids. V trimming: 3 bases; J trimming: 5 bases; junction bases outside the gene matches: 6. Germline CDR1 and CDR2: KGHDR and SFDVKD. In DNA, the CDR3 is TGTGCCACCAGTGATCCAGGACAGGGGACGACTGAAGCTTTCTTT. Translation gives CATSDPGQGTTEAFF.

This rearrangement joins TRBV28 to TRBJ1-1, with D possibly matching TRBD1 (5 bases). Germline V lookup: CDR1 MDHEN, CDR2 SYDVKM. V was pared by 2 bases and J by 0 bases, with 19 bases between. The CDR3 length is 18 residues. In DNA form, the CDR3 reads TGTGCCAGCAGTTTAGCCCCCCCCTTCCACAGGCTGAACACTGAAGCTTTCTTT. Translated, it gives CASSLAPPFHRLNTEAFF.

This clonotype showed up just a few times. CDR3 DNA sequence: TGTGCCAGCAGCTTCCCCTCCCCCCAACTAGCGGTTCACACAGATACGCAGTATTTT. Translation: CASSFPSPQLAVHTDTQYF. The rearrangement uses TRBV7-9 and TRBJ2-3; 8 bases match TRBD2. CDR1 and CDR2 (germline): SEHNR, FQNEAQ (reference sequence). There are 19 residues in the CDR3. Unmatched junction bases numbered 16, after V lost 3 bases and J lost 2 bases.

This clonotype was detected ten times or more. One end of the junction varies from germline; a read error may be responsible. The V and J genes are TRBV6-1 and TRBJ1-6; 9 nucleotides align to TRBD1. This CDR3 spans 18 amino acids. CDR1 is MNHNS, CDR2 SASEGT, per germline. DNA for the CDR3: TGTGCCAGCAGTGAAGCCCTTGGGGGGACAGGGTATAACTCACCCCTCCACTTT. This sequence encodes CASSEALGGTGYNSPLHF.

The chain is built from TRBV5-4 and TRBJ1-6; 8 bases match TRBD1. J lost 7 bases, V lost 2 bases, and 2 bases had no gene match. Germline CDR1 SGHNT, CDR2 YYREEE (reference sequence). This CDR3 spans 14 amino acids. In nucleotides, the CDR3 is TGTGCCAGCAGCTTTCGGACAGGGAATTCACCCCTCCACTTT. Protein sequence: CASSFRTGNSPLHF.

At least ten counts were recorded for this clonotype. CDR3 in DNA: TGTGCCAGCAGTGGGCTAGCCAAAAACATTCAGTACTTC. Protein: CASSGLAKNIQYF. The chain links TRBV6-2 or TRBV6-3 to TRBJ2-4; no clear D. The CDR3 contains 13 residues. Deletions cut 5 bases from V and 0 bases from J, with 5 bases between. Per germline, CDR1 MNHEY and CDR2 SVGEGT.

This clonotype has a count of ten or more. This rearrangement joins TRBV12-3 or TRBV12-4 to TRBJ1-6; TRBD1 is a possible D gene (6 bases). The CDR3 loop spans 16 amino acids. Trimming took off 3 bases at V and 7 bases at J, with 16 bases between the two ends. In nucleotides, the CDR3 is TGTGCCAGCAGTTTCCGACAGGCGGTGGGGAATTCACCCCTCCACTTT. Amino acid sequence: CASSFRQAVGNSPLHF.

This clonotype was found many times. The chain carries TRBV5-5 and TRBJ2-7; 14 bases match TRBD2. The CDR3 is made up of 19 amino acids. CDR1 and CDR2 (germline): SGHKS, YYEKEE (reference sequence). V dropped 0 bases and J dropped 1; count of bases not matched to a gene: 9. CDR3 residues: CASSLVIGTSGGSSYEQYF. The CDR3 DNA reads TGTGCCAGCAGCTTGGTAATCGGGACTAGCGGGGGTTCATCCTACGAGCAGTACTTC.

This clonotype showed up just a few times. The genes are TRBV6-5 and TRBJ1-1; D is undetermined. Germline V gene data show CDR1 as MNHEY and CDR2 as SVGAGI. This CDR3 spans 14 amino acids. Trimming pared 2 bases from V and 4 bases from J, leaving 11 bases between. CDR3 bases: TGTGCCAGCAGTTACAGGCTAACTAGCACTGAAGCTTTCTTT. Protein product: CASSYRLTSTEAFF.

V gene TRBV20-1 combines with J gene TRBJ1-1, with 7 positions matching TRBD1. Per germline, CDR1 DFQATT and CDR2 SNEGSKA (reference sequence). Trimming took 6 bases from V and 2 from J; bases not matched to a gene: 9. The CDR3 extends over 14 amino acids. The CDR3: CSAEVEGANTEAFF. CDR3 DNA: TGCAGTGCCGAAGTCGAGGGGGCAAACACTGAAGCTTTCTTT.